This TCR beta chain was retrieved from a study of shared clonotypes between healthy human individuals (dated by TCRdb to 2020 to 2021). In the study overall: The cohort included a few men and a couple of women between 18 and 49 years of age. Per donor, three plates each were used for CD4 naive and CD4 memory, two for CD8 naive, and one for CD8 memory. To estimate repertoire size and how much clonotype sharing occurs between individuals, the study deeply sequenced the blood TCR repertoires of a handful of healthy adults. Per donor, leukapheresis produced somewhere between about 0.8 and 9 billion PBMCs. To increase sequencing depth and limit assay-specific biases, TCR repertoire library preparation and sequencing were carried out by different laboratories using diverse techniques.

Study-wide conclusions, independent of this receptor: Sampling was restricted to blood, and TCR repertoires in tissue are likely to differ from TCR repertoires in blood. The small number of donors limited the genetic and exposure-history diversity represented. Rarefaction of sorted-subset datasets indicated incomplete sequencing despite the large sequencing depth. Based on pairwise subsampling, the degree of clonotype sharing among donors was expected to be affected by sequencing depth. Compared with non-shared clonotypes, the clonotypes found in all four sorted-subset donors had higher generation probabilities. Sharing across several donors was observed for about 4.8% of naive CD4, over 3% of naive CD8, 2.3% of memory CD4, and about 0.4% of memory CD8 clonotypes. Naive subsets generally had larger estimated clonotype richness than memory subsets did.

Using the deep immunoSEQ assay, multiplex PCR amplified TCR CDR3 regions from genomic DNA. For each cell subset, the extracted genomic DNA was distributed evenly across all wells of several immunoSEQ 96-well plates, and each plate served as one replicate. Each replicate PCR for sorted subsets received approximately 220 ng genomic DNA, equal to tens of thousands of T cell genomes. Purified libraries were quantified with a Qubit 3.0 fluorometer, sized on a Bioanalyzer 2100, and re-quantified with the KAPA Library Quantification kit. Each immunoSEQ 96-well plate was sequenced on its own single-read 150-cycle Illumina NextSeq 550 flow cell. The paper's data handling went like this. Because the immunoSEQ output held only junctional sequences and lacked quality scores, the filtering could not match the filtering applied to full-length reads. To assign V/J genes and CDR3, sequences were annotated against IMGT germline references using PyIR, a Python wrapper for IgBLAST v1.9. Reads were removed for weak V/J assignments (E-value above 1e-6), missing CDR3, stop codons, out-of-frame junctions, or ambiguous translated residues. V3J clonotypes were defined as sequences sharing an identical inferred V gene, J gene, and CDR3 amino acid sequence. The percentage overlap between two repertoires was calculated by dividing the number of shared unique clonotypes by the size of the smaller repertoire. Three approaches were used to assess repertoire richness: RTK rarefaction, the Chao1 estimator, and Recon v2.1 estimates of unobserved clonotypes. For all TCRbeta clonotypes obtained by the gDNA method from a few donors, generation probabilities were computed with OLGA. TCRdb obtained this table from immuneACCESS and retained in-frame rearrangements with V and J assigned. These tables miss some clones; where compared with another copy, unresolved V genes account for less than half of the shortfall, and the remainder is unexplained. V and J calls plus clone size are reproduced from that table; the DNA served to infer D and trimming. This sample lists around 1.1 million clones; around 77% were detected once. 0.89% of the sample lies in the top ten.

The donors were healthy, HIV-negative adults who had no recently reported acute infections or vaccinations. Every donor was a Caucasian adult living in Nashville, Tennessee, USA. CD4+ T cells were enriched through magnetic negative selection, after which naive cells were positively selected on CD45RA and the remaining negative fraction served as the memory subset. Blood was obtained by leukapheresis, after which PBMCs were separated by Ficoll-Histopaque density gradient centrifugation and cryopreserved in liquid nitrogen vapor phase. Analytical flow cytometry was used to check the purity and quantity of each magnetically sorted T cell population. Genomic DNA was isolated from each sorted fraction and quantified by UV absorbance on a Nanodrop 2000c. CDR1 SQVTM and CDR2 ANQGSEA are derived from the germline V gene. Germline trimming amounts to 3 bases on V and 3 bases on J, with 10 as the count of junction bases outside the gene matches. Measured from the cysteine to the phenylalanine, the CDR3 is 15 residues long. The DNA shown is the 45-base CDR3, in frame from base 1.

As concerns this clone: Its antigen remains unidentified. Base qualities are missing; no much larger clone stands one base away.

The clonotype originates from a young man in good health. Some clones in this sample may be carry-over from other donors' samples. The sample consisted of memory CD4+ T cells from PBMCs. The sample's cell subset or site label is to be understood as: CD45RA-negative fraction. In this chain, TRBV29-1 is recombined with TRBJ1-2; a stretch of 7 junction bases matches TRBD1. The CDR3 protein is CSVEGVTGIDYGYTF. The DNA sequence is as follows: TGCAGCGTTGAGGGGGTGACAGGGATAGACTATGGCTACACCTTC.